Following are 15 T cell receptor beta chains from one sample sequenced in a study of radiation and T cells in renal cell carcinoma. Time point here: baseline pretreatment blood. The treatment here: 15 Gy SBRT to primary tumor, nephrectomy 4 weeks later. The table came from immunoSEQ multiplex PCR; TCRdb's copy has only in-frame clones and leaves some out. The sample carries around 160,000 clones, 88% recorded once. The sequences come from blood, collected from a patient whose treatment included radiotherapy and nephrectomy. The origin of the receptors is a woman aged 70 to 79 with renal cell carcinoma.

Here the CDR3 reads CASSSAGGRLNQPQHF. In DNA, the CDR3 is TGTGCCAGCAGCTCCGCCGGGGGACGGCTCAATCAGCCCCAGCATTTT. The chain uses TRBV7-9 and TRBJ1-5; D is perhaps TRBD1 (5 bases). The CDR3 consists of 16 residues. V lost 4 bases, J lost 3 bases, and 16 bases lay in between. Germline values: CDR1 SEHNR, CDR2 FQNEAQ (reference sequence).

The gene calls are TRBV10-3 and TRBJ2-7, with 8 nucleotides matching TRBD1. The CDR3 is made up of 16 amino acids. Germline CDR1 ENHRY, CDR2 SYGVKD. J lost 3 bases, V lost 0 bases, and 7 bases had no gene match. The CDR3 coding sequence is TGTGCCATCAGTGAGTCAGGCAGGGGGCTAATCTACGAGCAGTACTTC. It codes for CAISESGRGLIYEQYF.

This chain uses TRBV7-9 with TRBJ2-5, with 7 bases identical to TRBD1. Trimming removed 5 bases from V and 5 bases from J; junction bases left unmatched: 8. The CDR3 length is 14 residues. Germline V gene data show CDR1 as SEHNR and CDR2 as FQNEAQ (reference sequence). In nucleotides, the CDR3 is TGTGCCAGCAGCCTAACGACAGGGAAGGAGACCCAGTACTTC. It codes for CASSLTTGKETQYF.

This clone was seen a handful of times. The chain employs TRBV28 and TRBJ1-1; 11 nucleotides agree with TRBD1. The CDR3 loop spans 16 amino acids. V was pared by 4 bases and J by 5 bases, with 9 bases of the junction left unmatched. The germline CDR1 and CDR2 sequences are MDHEN and SYDVKM. The CDR3 is CASSSAGQGAFTEAFF. In nucleotides, the CDR3 is TGTGCCAGCAGTTCCGCCGGACAGGGGGCTTTTACTGAAGCTTTCTTT.

This chain connects TRBV4-1 to TRBJ1-1, with D possibly TRBD1 on 5 matching bases. Germline V CDR1 and CDR2: MGHRA, YSYEKL. The V and J ends lost 1 base and 1 base respectively, with 10 bases between them. This CDR3 comprises 15 residues. CDR3 in amino acids: CASSQVTGANTEAFF. As DNA, the CDR3 is TGCGCCAGCAGCCAAGTCACCGGGGCGAACACTGAAGCTTTCTTT.

The gene calls are TRBV11-2 and TRBJ2-1; D is perhaps TRBD1 or TRBD2 (6 bases each). Germline lookup yields CDR1 SGHAT and CDR2 FQNNGV. There are 16 residues in the CDR3. V lost 7 bases, J lost 9 bases, and 25 bases lay in between. The CDR3 DNA reads TGTGCCAGCACCCCCAGAGGGGGGATGTTGTTGGGTGAGCAGTTCTTC. Translation gives CASTPRGGMLLGEQFF.

The chain combines TRBV29-1 with TRBJ1-3; tentative D call: TRBD1 (5 bases). The CDR3 totals 12 residues. Looked up from germline, CDR1 is SQVTM and CDR2 is ANQGSEA. V was cut by 4 bases and J by 7 bases, with 11 bases left in between. Here the CDR3 reads CSVVFKGNTIYF. The DNA for the CDR3 is TGCAGCGTTGTCTTCAAGGGGAACACCATATATTTT.

The CDR3 is CATRGGTTNTDTQYF. The CDR3 DNA sequence: TGTGCCACCAGGGGGGGGACTACTAACACAGATACGCAGTATTTT. This chain links TRBV2 with TRBJ2-3, with D possibly called TRBD1 or TRBD2 (7 bases each). V lost 10 bases and J 2 bases, leaving 19 bases between the germline ends. This CDR3 contains 15 residues. The germline gives CDR1 SNHLY, CDR2 FYNNEI.

V usage is TRBV30 and J usage is TRBJ1-3; possible D gene TRBD1, 5 bases. Germline V CDR1 and CDR2: GTSNPN, SVGIG (reference sequence). Trimming took 2 bases from V and 2 from J, leaving 13 bases between them. The CDR3 covers 15 residues. The CDR3 sequence: CAWSLIQAPGNTIYF. The CDR3 coding sequence is TGTGCCTGGAGTCTCATACAGGCTCCTGGAAACACCATATATTTT.

The chain has TRBV5-4 and TRBJ2-5; 11 bases are shared with TRBD2. The V segment lost 4 bases and the J segment 11 bases; nucleotides outside the gene matches: 10. Germline loops: CDR1 SGHNT, CDR2 YYREEE (reference sequence). This CDR3 spans 14 amino acids. The CDR3 sequence: CASSDLAGGREQYF. The CDR3 nucleotides read TGTGCCAGCAGCGATCTAGCGGGGGGCCGAGAGCAGTACTTC.

This chain uses TRBV19 with TRBJ1-2; no clear D. Germline lookup yields CDR1 LNHDA and CDR2 SQIVND (reference sequence). The CDR3 extends over 13 amino acids. The V end lost 5 bases, the J end lost 4 bases, and 11 bases lay between the germline ends. CDR3 in DNA: TGTGCCAGTAGTTTCCGGGATATCTATGGCTACACCTTC. Its protein product is CASSFRDIYGYTF.

This rearrangement joins TRBV7-2 to TRBJ2-5; D call uncertain. The CDR3 has 12 residues. Trimming took off 2 bases at V and 5 bases at J, with 6 bases between the two ends. Germline CDR1 is SGHTA and CDR2 is FQGNSA. The CDR3 here is CASSLKMETQYF. The CDR3 DNA reads TGTGCCAGCAGCTTAAAGATGGAGACCCAGTACTTC.

The V gene is TRBV19, the J gene TRBJ1-5; TRBD1 matches 10 bases. Germline V gives CDR1 LNHDA, CDR2 SQIVND (reference sequence). V was pared by 6 bases and J by 7 bases, with 15 bases of the junction left unmatched. The CDR3 is 17 amino acids. CDR3 coding DNA: TGTGCCAGTAGCTCGACGCCGGGACAGGGGTTTAACCAGCCCCAGCATTTT. Its translation: CASSSTPGQGFNQPQHF.

This clone was found once. V is TRBV2 and J is TRBJ2-5; TRBD1 might be the D (6 bases). The J call may be wrong; the DNA end is better matched by TRBJ2-7. This CDR3 is built from 14 residues. Germline V CDR1 and CDR2: SNHLY, FYNNEI. In nucleotides, the CDR3 is TGTGCCAGCAGTGAAACCCAAGGGGGTCACGAGCAGTACTTC. Its protein product is CASSETQGGHEQYF.

The chain combines TRBV28 with TRBJ1-5; D may be TRBD1 (6 bases). CDR1 is MDHEN, CDR2 SYDVKM, per germline. CDR3 length equals 13 residues. Trimming removed 3 bases at V and 6 bases at J, with 9 bases between. The CDR3 protein is CASSFTGSQPQHF. The CDR3 coding sequence is TGTGCCAGCAGTTTTACAGGGTCTCAGCCCCAGCATTTT. The entire variable domain, with the rest obtained from reference TRBV28 and TRBJ1-5, is as follows: DVKVTQSSRYLVKRTGEKVFLECVQDMDHENMFWYRQDPGLGLRLIYFSYDVKMKEKGDIPEGYSVSREKKERFSLILESASTNQTSMYLCASSFTGSQPQHFGDGTRLSIL.